The 18 T cell receptor beta chains listed next were all sequenced from one sample in a study of blood T cells in healthy people across ages. Primers used in a second PCR of about 6 to 11 cycles were a sample-barcoded 5' primer and a J-beta primer mix. TCRdb passed the 5' RACE reads through MiXCR, listing each CDR3 protein once. The table lists some 1,000,000 distinct CDR3 sequences, around 27% of them singletons, with less than 0.75% in the top ten. These same records also appear under a second study, on T cells of mothers and their children.

Sequenced sample: blood. The receptors were gathered from a girl aged 2 to 9 in good health.

This clonotype has at least ten counts. Since a much larger clone is just one base distant, this may be a read error. J is TRBJ2-5 and V is TRBV12-3 or TRBV12-4, with TRBD1 matching over 8 bases. The CDR3 extends over 14 amino acids. V gave up 7 bases and J gave up 3 bases; unmatched junction bases: 7. This chain's CDR3 is CASTALDREETQYF. As DNA, the CDR3 is TGTGCCAGCACCGCCTTGGACAGGGAAGAGACCCAGTACTTC.

CDR3 loop: CASSLAIGGSFEAFF. The CDR3 coding sequence is TGCGCCAGCAGCTTGGCCATTGGGGGGAGCTTTGAAGCTTTCTTT. The chain carries TRBV5-1 and TRBJ1-1, with a tentative D call TRBD1 (5 bases). Trimming stripped 0 bases from V and 7 bases from J, with 16 bases between. The CDR3 contains 15 residues. Germline V gene lookup returns CDR1 SGHRS and CDR2 YFSETQ.

This clonotype turned up a few times. This rearrangement joins TRBV7-2 to TRBJ2-1, with TRBD2 as a possible D gene (6 bases). The better agreement between TRBJ2-7 and the DNA end casts doubt on the J call. CDR3 length: 14 residues. Per germline, CDR1 SGHTA and CDR2 FQGNSA. CDR3 DNA: TGTGCCAGCAGCTTAGGGCGGGACTTCTACGAGCAGTACTTC. Encoded protein: CASSLGRDFYEQYF.

This clonotype was counted only a few times. The V and J genes are TRBV7-9 and TRBJ2-7, with D uncertain. Trimming took 7 bases from V and 7 from J, leaving 17 bases between them. CDR1 and CDR2 (germline): SEHNR, FQNEAQ (reference sequence). The CDR3 runs to 13 residues. The CDR3 sequence: CASTHSGGWEQYF. CDR3 DNA: TGTGCCAGCACCCACTCAGGCGGTTGGGAGCAGTACTTC.

CDR3 residues: CASSWGTDFSNQPQHF. CDR3 in DNA: TGTGCCAGCAGCTGGGGGACAGACTTTAGCAATCAGCCCCAGCATTTT. The chain employs TRBV7-9 and TRBJ1-5, with 7 bases that match TRBD1. After removal of 4 bases from V and 0 bases from J, the junction contained 6 bases not matched to a gene. CDR1 SEHNR and CDR2 FQNEAQ come from the germline V gene (reference sequence). The CDR3 has 16 amino acids.

This chain joins TRBV7-9 and TRBJ2-3, with 12 positions matching TRBD2. CDR3 size: 16 residues. The germline V gene encodes CDR1 SEHNR and CDR2 FQNEAQ (reference sequence). With V trimmed by 5 bases and J by 3 bases, 6 bases remained unmatched. The CDR3 reads CASSGRLAGATDTQYF. CDR3 sequence (DNA): TGTGCCAGCAGCGGAAGACTAGCGGGAGCGACAGATACGCAGTATTTT.

The gene calls are TRBV11-2 and TRBJ2-7, with TRBD1 as a possible D gene (5 bases). Deletions cut 7 bases from V and 4 bases from J, with 20 bases between. CDR1 is SGHAT, CDR2 FQNNGV, per germline. The CDR3 has 15 residues. CDR3 sequence: CASTPRSRTLYEQYF. The CDR3 region has the DNA TGTGCCAGCACTCCAAGGTCCAGGACACTTTACGAGCAGTACTTC.

This clonotype occurred a few times. The chain has TRBV25-1 and TRBJ1-6, with a tentative D call TRBD1 (5 bases). Trimming took 2 bases from V and 8 from J, leaving 10 bases between them. This CDR3 has 14 residues. Germline V gene lookup returns CDR1 MGHDK and CDR2 SYGVNS. Written as DNA, the CDR3 is TGTGCCAGCAGTGAAGCAGGGTGGCATTCACCCCTCCACTTT. Protein sequence: CASSEAGWHSPLHF. Complete variable domain (other parts from reference TRBV25-1 and TRBJ1-6): EADIYQTPRYLVIGTGKKITLECSQTMGHDKMYWYQQDPGMELHLIHYSYGVNSTEKGDLSSESTVSRIRTEHFPLTLESARPSHTSQYLCASSEAGWHSPLHFGNGTRLTVT.

This clonotype was recorded a few times. The rearrangement joins TRBV5-5 to TRBJ2-5; D not certain. Per germline, CDR1 SGHKS and CDR2 YYEKEE (reference sequence). The CDR3 extends over 19 amino acids. Between the trimmed V and J ends, which lost 0 bases and 5 bases, there was a span of 26 bases. CDR3: CASSLVGRNPSITAETQYF. CDR3 DNA: TGTGCCAGCAGCTTGGTTGGCAGGAACCCCTCTATTACCGCCGAGACCCAGTACTTC.

The sample holds a few counts of this clonotype. The V call is TRBV20-1, the J call TRBJ2-5; D call uncertain. Trimming took off 0 bases at V and 2 bases at J, with 7 bases between the two ends. Germline lookup yields CDR1 DFQATT and CDR2 SNEGSKA (reference sequence). This CDR3 has 13 amino acids. The CDR3 region has the DNA TGCAGTGCTAGAGACTATTTTCAAGAGACCCAGTACTTC. Residues: CSARDYFQETQYF.

The J gene is TRBJ1-5, the V gene TRBV6-5; tentative D call: TRBD1 (5 bases). The CDR3 loop spans 15 amino acids. Germline lookup yields CDR1 MNHEY and CDR2 SVGAGI. Between the trimmed V and J ends, which lost 6 bases and 5 bases, there was a span of 17 bases. The CDR3 DNA reads TGTGCCAGCAGCAAAGGGACGGTCAATCATCAGCCCCAGCATTTT. It is translated as CASSKGTVNHQPQHF.

In regard to this clonotype: A much larger clone is a single base away; this may be a read error. V usage is TRBV7-2 and J usage is TRBJ2-6; D unclear. This CDR3 comprises 14 residues. Germline V gives CDR1 SGHTA, CDR2 FQGNSA. The CDR3 region is CASSPSSGVNVLTF. The DNA for the CDR3 is TGTGCCAGCAGCCCCTCCTCTGGGGTCAACGTCCTGACTTTC.

The chain uses TRBV20-1 and TRBJ2-3; TRBD2 aligns across 10 bases. Per germline, CDR1 DFQATT and CDR2 SNEGSKA (reference sequence). This CDR3 is 18 amino acids long. V was pared by 7 bases and J by 4 bases, with 20 bases of the junction left unmatched. This CDR3 is CSVQNPGLAIVGADTQYF. CDR3 in DNA: TGCAGTGTTCAAAACCCGGGACTAGCGATAGTAGGAGCAGATACGCAGTATTTT.

There are a few counts of this clonotype. This chain links TRBV15 with TRBJ1-1; D may be TRBD1 (6 bases). Trimming removed 8 bases from V and 0 bases from J, with 10 bases in between. The CDR3 runs 13 residues. The germline V gene has CDR1 LNHNV and CDR2 YYDKDF (reference sequence). CDR3 sequence (DNA): TGTGCCACCCACAGGGTCATGAACACTGAAGCTTTCTTT. This gives the protein CATHRVMNTEAFF.

J is TRBJ1-1 and V is TRBV12-5, with D possibly TRBD1 on 5 matching bases. The V gene's germline CDR1 is LGHNT and CDR2 FRNRAP. V was cut by 5 bases and J by 1 base, with 14 bases left in between. This CDR3 contains 15 residues. CDR3: CASGLDAGPNTEAFF. As DNA, the CDR3 is TGTGCTAGTGGTCTCGACGCGGGACCGAACACTGAAGCTTTCTTT.

The rearrangement links TRBV11-2 to TRBJ1-1; D is uncertain. Germline V gene sequence: CDR1 SGHAT, CDR2 FQNNGV. This CDR3 contains 16 residues. Trimming removed 2 bases at V and 0 bases at J, with 13 bases between. CDR3 bases: TGTGCCAGCAGCTTATTCCCCCTGACTCTGAACACTGAAGCTTTCTTT. Amino acid sequence: CASSLFPLTLNTEAFF. Combining the CDR3 with reference TRBV11-2 and TRBJ1-1 gives the whole variable domain EAGVAQSPRYKIIEKRQSVAFWCNPISGHATLYWYQQILGQGPKLLIQFQNNGVVDDSQLPKDRFSAERLKGVDSTLKIQPAKLEDSAVYLCASSLFPLTLNTEAFFGQGTRLTVV.

This clonotype was picked up a small number of times. The gene calls are TRBV4-1 and TRBJ2-1, with a tentative D call TRBD2 (7 bases). The J call is uncertain, as TRBJ2-5 better fits the DNA end. The CDR3 is made up of 12 amino acids. CDR1 is MGHRA, CDR2 YSYEKL, per germline. In DNA form, the CDR3 reads TGCGCCAGCAGCCATGGGGGGGCGACCCAGTACTTC. It is translated as CASSHGGATQYF.

This clonotype was observed a handful of times. The chain combines TRBV29-1 with TRBJ2-5, with D possibly being TRBD1 (6 bases). CDR1 and CDR2 from the germline V gene are SQVTM and ANQGSEA. Trimming shortened V by 4 bases and J by 4 bases, and 19 bases separated the two germline ends. The CDR3 totals 15 residues. CDR3 protein: CSVGVGRGRAETQYF. In nucleotides, the CDR3 is TGCAGCGTTGGGGTTGGCAGGGGACGGGCAGAGACCCAGTACTTC.